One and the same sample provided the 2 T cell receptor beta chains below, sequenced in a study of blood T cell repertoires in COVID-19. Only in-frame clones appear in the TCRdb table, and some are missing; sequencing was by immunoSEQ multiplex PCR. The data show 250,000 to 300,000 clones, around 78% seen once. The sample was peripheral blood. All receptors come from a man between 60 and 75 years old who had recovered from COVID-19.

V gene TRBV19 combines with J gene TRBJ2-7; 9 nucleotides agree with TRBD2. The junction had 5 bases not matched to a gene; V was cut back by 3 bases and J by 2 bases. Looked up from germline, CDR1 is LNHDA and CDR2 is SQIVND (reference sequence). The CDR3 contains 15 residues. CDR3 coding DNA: TGTGCCAGTAGTATCATAGCGGGAGAGGCCTACGAGCAGTACTTC. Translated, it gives CASSIIAGEAYEQYF.

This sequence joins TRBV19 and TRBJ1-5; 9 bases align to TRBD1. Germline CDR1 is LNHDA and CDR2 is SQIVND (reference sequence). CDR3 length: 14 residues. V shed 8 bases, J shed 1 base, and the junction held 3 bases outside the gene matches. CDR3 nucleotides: TGTGCCAGTGGTGACAGGGGGAGCAATCAGCCCCAGCATTTT. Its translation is CASGDRGSNQPQHF.